This TCR beta chain was sequenced in a study of blood T cell repertoires in COVID-19. Background on the study: Samples taken during acute and convalescent COVID-19 were collected in the United States, Italy and Spain. PBMCs, B-cell-depleted T cells, or T cells were the source of the cDNA or gDNA that made up the material.

In the original analysis: Reference gene primer amplification yielded estimated nucleated cell counts. The method was immunoSEQ multiplex PCR; TCRdb's version includes in-frame clones alone and lacks a portion of them. That table is the source of V, J and clone size, and D and trimming were worked out from the DNA. The repertoire holds hundreds of thousands of clones, with around nine tenths as singletons. CDR1 and CDR2 (germline): SGHVS, FQNEAQ. Between the trimmed V and J ends, which lost 5 bases and 8 bases, there was a span of 12 bases. CDR3 length equals 13 residues. The chain joins TRBV7-8 to TRBJ1-4, with D unresolved. The TCR comes from a young woman with acute or convalescent COVID-19. The specimen sequenced was peripheral blood. This CDR3 is CASSPGVSEKLFF. Written as DNA, the CDR3 is TGTGCCAGCAGCCCCGGAGTTAGCGAAAAACTGTTTTTT. Together with reference TRBV7-8 and TRBJ1-4, the CDR3 gives the full variable domain: GAGVSQSPRYKVAKRGQDVALRCDPISGHVSLFWYQQALGQGPEFLTYFQNEAQLDKSGLPSDRFFAERPEGSVSTLKIQRTQQEDSAVYLCASSPGVSEKLFFGSGTQLSVL.